This entry lists 17 T cell receptor beta chains sequenced from one sample in a study of shared T cell receptors in the human thymus. TCRdb's copy holds only in-frame clones and misses some; the assay was immunoSEQ multiplex PCR. The data show 540,000 or so clones, 78% seen once. Separately, the same data were catalogued under a study of human thymus T cells.

The sample comprised thymocytes. The source is a boy under two years old with a congenital heart defect.

The rearrangement uses TRBV9 and TRBJ2-7; 7 bases are shared with TRBD2. Germline CDR1 SGDLS, CDR2 YYNGEE. The length of the CDR3 is 16 residues. J was trimmed by 6 bases and V by 4 bases; bases with no gene match: 16. The CDR3: CASSPLKGGRASEQYF. CDR3 sequence (DNA): TGTGCCAGCAGCCCCCTAAAGGGTGGGAGGGCCTCCGAGCAGTACTTC. Full variable domain (missing parts from reference TRBV9 and TRBJ2-7): DSGVTQTPKHLITATGQRVTLRCSPRSGDLSVYWYQQSLDQGLQFLIQYYNGEERAKGNILERFSAQQFPDLHSELNLSSLELGDSALYFCASSPLKGGRASEQYFGPGTRLTVT.

On this clone: The sample contains more than one DNA sequence encoding this CDR3. The chain couples TRBV5-6 to TRBJ2-1, with 7 bases aligning to TRBD2. Germline loops: CDR1 SGHDT, CDR2 YYEEEE. Trimming cost V 4 bases and J 9 bases; bases outside gene matches: 10. The CDR3 is 14 residues long. The CDR3 DNA follows: TGTGCCAGCAGCCTGGCCGGCCCGGGGGGTGAGCAGTTCTTC. This translates into CASSLAGPGGEQFF.

This clone appeared a few times. V and J are TRBV6-5 and TRBJ2-7; D might be TRBD1 (6 bases). This CDR3 region has 12 residues. The V gene lost 6 bases and the J gene lost 3 bases, with 9 bases spanning the gap. The V gene's germline CDR1 is MNHEY and CDR2 SVGAGI. DNA for the CDR3: TGTGCCAGCAGCCGGGACAACTACGAGCAGTACTTC. Its protein is CASSRDNYEQYF.

The chain couples TRBV9 to TRBJ2-2, with 7 nucleotides matching TRBD2. J gave up 5 bases and V 0 bases, and 10 bases lay outside the gene matches. The CDR3 runs 17 residues. Germline V lookup: CDR1 SGDLS, CDR2 YYNGEE. CDR3 nucleotide sequence: TGTGCCAGCAGCGTAGAGTGGCGGGAGAGTTGGACCGGGGAGCTGTTTTTT. It yields the protein CASSVEWRESWTGELFF. Filled out from reference TRBV9 and TRBJ2-2, the complete variable domain reads DSGVTQTPKHLITATGQRVTLRCSPRSGDLSVYWYQQSLDQGLQFLIQYYNGEERAKGNILERFSAQQFPDLHSELNLSSLELGDSALYFCASSVEWRESWTGELFFGEGSRLTVL.

V usage is TRBV7-9 and J usage is TRBJ1-4; tentative D call: TRBD1 (5 bases). Germline assignment: CDR1 SEHNR and CDR2 FQNEAQ (reference sequence). The CDR3 sequence is 15 residues long. V lost 1 base to trimming and J lost 8 bases, with 14 bases between them. The CDR3 region has the DNA TGTGCCAGCAGCTTAGAGGGGAGGGAAAAGGAAAAACTGTTTTTT. Amino acid sequence: CASSLEGREKEKLFF.

The gene calls are TRBV7-2 and TRBJ2-7; D gene uncertain. Between the trimmed V and J ends, which lost 1 base and 5 bases, there was a span of 12 bases. The V gene's germline CDR1 is SGHTA and CDR2 FQGNSA. CDR3 size: 14 residues. The CDR3 region is CASSLGELYHEQYF. The CDR3 DNA reads as TGTGCCAGCAGCTTAGGCGAATTATATCACGAGCAGTACTTC.

The chain employs TRBV27 and TRBJ1-3; 9 bases agree with TRBD1. The germline V gene encodes CDR1 MNHEY and CDR2 SMNVEV (reference sequence). This CDR3 is 16 amino acids long. The V gene end was trimmed by 4 bases and the J gene end by 4 bases; junction bases not matched to a gene: 8. The CDR3 is CASSSRTGEEGNTIYF. CDR3 DNA: TGTGCCAGCAGTTCTCGGACAGGGGAGGAAGGAAACACCATATATTTT.

The chain joins TRBV4-3 to TRBJ1-2, with 9 nucleotides matching TRBD1. J lost 4 bases, V lost 1 base, and 4 bases had no gene match. CDR3 size: 15 residues. CDR1 is LGHNA, CDR2 YSLEER, per germline. The CDR3 bases are TGCGCCAGCAGCCAAGCACAGGGGGCGGGCTATGGCTACACCTTC. Protein product: CASSQAQGAGYGYTF.

The V gene is TRBV7-9, the J gene TRBJ1-1; 9 bases map to TRBD1. Germline V gene data show CDR1 as SEHNR and CDR2 as FQNEAQ (reference sequence). CDR3 size: 19 residues. Losses at the gene ends were 3 bases for V and 0 bases for J; bases not matched to a gene: 14. The CDR3 bases are TGTGCCAGCAGCTTCAACCCGGGACAGGGCCGTAGGCTGAACACTGAAGCTTTCTTT. Protein sequence: CASSFNPGQGRRLNTEAFF.

This clone was seen a handful of times. The V gene is TRBV19, the J gene TRBJ1-3; maybe TRBD1 (5 bases). CDR3 length: 18 amino acids. CDR1 and CDR2 (germline): LNHDA, SQIVND (reference sequence). The ends were cut back, 1 base at V and 0 bases at J, with 16 bases in the middle. The DNA of the CDR3 is TGTGCCAGTAGTATAGGGAAGACAGATCTTAGCTCTGGAAACACCATATATTTT. It encodes CASSIGKTDLSSGNTIYF. The variable domain in full, with the rest retrieved from reference TRBV19 and TRBJ1-3, is DGGITQSPKYLFRKEGQNVTLSCEQNLNHDAMYWYRQDPGQGLRLIYYSQIVNDFQKGDIAEGYSVSREKKESFPLTVTSAQKNPTAFYLCASSIGKTDLSSGNTIYFGEGSWLTVV.

This sequence joins TRBV4-1 and TRBJ1-1, with 7 nucleotides matching TRBD1. Unmatched junction bases numbered 11, after V lost 2 bases and J lost 5 bases. Germline V gene sequence: CDR1 MGHRA, CDR2 YSYEKL. The CDR3 spans 16 residues. The CDR3 is CASSQIIQGGRTEAFF. The CDR3 DNA sequence: TGCGCCAGCAGCCAAATTATTCAGGGGGGCAGGACTGAAGCTTTCTTT.

To note about this clone: At one end, the junction sequence differs from germline, possibly due to a read error. The chain uses TRBV7-7 and TRBJ2-3; 8 bases map to TRBD1. This CDR3 is 16 amino acids long. Germline lookup yields CDR1 SSHAT and CDR2 FNYEAQ (reference sequence). CDR3 region: CASSPGQGWSTDTQYF. CDR3 nucleotide sequence: TGTGCTAGCAGCCCCGGACAGGGTTGGAGCACAGATACGCAGTATTTT.

Only a few counts were recorded for this clone. The chain carries TRBV10-3 and TRBJ1-2, with 10 nucleotides matching TRBD1. CDR3 length: 16 residues. Trimming took 3 bases from V and 4 from J; bases not matched to a gene: 8. Germline CDR1 is ENHRY and CDR2 is SYGVKD. The CDR3 loop is CAISDTGQGQVYGYTF. The DNA for the CDR3 is TGTGCCATCAGTGACACGGGACAGGGGCAAGTCTATGGCTACACCTTC.

The genes are TRBV7-9 and TRBJ1-1; 7 bases agree with TRBD1. CDR3 length equals 13 residues. Trimming removed 5 bases from V and 7 bases from J; junction bases left unmatched: 7. In germline, CDR1 is SEHNR, CDR2 FQNEAQ (reference sequence). Here the CDR3 DNA reads TGTGCCAGCAGCCATACAGGGGAGGATGAAGCTTTCTTT. It specifies CASSHTGEDEAFF.

The chain carries TRBV4-3 and TRBJ2-1; D might be TRBD2 (6 bases). Germline CDR1 LGHNA, CDR2 YSLEER. The V gene lost 0 bases and the J gene lost 2 bases, with 17 bases spanning the gap. This CDR3 has 18 amino acids. CDR3 sequence: CASSQDTGLAGPYNEQFF. The CDR3 coding sequence is TGCGCCAGCAGCCAAGATACGGGACTTGCGGGACCCTACAATGAGCAGTTCTTC.

The chain has TRBV6-5 and TRBJ2-2; 8 bases agree with TRBD2. CDR1 and CDR2 (germline): MNHEY, SVGAGI. This CDR3 has 14 amino acids. V lost 6 bases to trimming and J lost 8 bases; unmatched junction nucleotides: 8. In DNA, the CDR3 is TGTGCCAGCAGCCTTCGGCGGGAGGAGGGGGAGCTGTTTTTT. Amino acid sequence: CASSLRREEGELFF.

This clone turned up a few times. The chain uses TRBV19 and TRBJ2-3; TRBD2 matches at 7 bases. This CDR3 is 18 amino acids long. Germline CDR1 and CDR2: LNHDA and SQIVND (reference sequence). The V segment lost 5 bases and the J segment 1 base; nucleotides outside the gene matches: 15. CDR3 in DNA: TGTGCCAGTAGTGCACCCTCGGGCGGGAGATCTGGCACAGATACGCAGTATTTT. It codes for CASSAPSGGRSGTDTQYF.